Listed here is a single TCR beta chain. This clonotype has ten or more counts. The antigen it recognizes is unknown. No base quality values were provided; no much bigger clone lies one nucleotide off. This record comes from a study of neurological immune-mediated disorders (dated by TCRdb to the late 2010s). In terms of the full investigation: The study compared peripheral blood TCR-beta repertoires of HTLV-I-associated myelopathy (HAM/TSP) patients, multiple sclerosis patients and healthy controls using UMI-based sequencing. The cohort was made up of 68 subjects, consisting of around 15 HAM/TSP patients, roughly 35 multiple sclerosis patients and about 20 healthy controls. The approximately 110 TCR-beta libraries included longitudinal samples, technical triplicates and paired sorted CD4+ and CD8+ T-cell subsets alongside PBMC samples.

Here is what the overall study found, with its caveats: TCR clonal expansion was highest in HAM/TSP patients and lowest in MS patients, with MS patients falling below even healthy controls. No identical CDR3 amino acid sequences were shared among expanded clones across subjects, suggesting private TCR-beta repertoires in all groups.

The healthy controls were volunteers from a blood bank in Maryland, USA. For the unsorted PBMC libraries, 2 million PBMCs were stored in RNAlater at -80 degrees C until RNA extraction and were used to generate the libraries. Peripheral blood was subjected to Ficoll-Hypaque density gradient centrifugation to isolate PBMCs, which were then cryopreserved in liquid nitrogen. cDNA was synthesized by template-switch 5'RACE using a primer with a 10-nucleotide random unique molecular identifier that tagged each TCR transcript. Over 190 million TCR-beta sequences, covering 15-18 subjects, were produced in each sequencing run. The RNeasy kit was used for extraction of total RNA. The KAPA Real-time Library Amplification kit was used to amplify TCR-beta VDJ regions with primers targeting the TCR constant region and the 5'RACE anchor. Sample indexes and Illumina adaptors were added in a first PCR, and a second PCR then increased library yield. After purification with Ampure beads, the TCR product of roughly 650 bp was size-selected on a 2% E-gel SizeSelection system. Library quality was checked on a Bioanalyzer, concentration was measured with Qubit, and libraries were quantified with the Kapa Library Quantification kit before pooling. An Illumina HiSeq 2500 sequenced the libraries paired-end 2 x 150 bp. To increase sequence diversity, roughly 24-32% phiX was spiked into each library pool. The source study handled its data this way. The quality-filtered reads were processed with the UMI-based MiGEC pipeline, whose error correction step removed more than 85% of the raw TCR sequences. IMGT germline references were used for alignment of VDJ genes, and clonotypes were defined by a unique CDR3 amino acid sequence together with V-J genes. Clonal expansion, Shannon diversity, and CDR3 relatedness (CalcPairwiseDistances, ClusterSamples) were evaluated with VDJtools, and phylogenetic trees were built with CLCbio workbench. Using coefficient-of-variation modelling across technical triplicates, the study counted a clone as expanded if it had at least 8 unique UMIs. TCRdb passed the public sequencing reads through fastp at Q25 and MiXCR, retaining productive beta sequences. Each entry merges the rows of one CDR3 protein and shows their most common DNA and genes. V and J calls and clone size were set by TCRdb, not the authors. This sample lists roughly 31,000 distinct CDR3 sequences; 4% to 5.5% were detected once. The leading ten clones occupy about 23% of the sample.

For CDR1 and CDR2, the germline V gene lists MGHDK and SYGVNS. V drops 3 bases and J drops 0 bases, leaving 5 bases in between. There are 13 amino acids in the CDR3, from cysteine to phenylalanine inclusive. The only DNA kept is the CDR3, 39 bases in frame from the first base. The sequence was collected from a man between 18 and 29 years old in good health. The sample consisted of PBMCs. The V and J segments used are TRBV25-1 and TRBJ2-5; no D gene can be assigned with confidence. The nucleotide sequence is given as TGTGCCAGCAGTGATCGACACCAAGAGACCCAGTACTTC. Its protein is CASSDRHQETQYF.